These T cell receptor beta chains were read from a single sample in a study of T-cell memory formation after mild COVID-19. TCRdb re-analysed the 5' RACE reads in MiXCR, keeping a single row per CDR3 protein. The data show tens of thousands of distinct CDR3 sequences, with roughly an eighth seen just once and about 27% held by the top ten. Sequences were obtained from PBMCs or a T cell subset sorted from them (not recorded which). These receptors originate from an adult woman who had mild COVID-19 (a few samples of this study predate the infection). Cell type and time point are not known. Both conserved end residues are part of each CDR3. The D gene is left open where the match is weak. A clone size is listed for some rows: how often the clone was seen (once, few, many), or a class if it is expanded.

>TRBJ2-7|NA|TRBV24-1|TRBD2|16
TGTGCCACCAGTGGTGCTAGCGGGGCGACCGCCTACGAGCAGTACTTC
CATSGASGATAYEQYF
>TRBJ2-2|NA|TRBV30|NA|22
TGTGCCTGGACCACAACGCGGGGGCGCAGTACGGGAGGCCATCCGAACACCGGGGAGCTGTTTTTT
CAWTTTRGRSTGGHPNTGELFF
>TRBJ2-7|many|TRBV5-6|NA|14
TGTGCCAGCAGCACGCGGCAGGGTGGGCACGAGCAGTACTTC
CASSTRQGGHEQYF
>TRBJ1-1|few|TRBV28|NA|13
TGTGCCAGCAGGTGGGGTGAAGGGACTGAAGCTTTCTTT
CASRWGEGTEAFF
>TRBJ2-3|few|TRBV7-9|TRBD2|16
TGTGCCAGCAGCTCCGGGACTAGCGGGAGTACAGATACGCAGTATTTT
CASSSGTSGSTDTQYF
>TRBJ2-1|NA|TRBV4-1|NA|13
TGCGCCAGCACCCCCCACGGCGGGGCTGAGCAGTTCTTC
CASTPHGGAEQFF
>TRBJ2-1|many|TRBV29-1|TRBD1|14
TGCAGCGTCGCATCCGGGACAGCCTACAATGAGCAGTTCTTC
CSVASGTAYNEQFF
>TRBJ2-7|few|TRBV5-5|NA|13
TGTGCCAGCAGCTTCGGTTACTCCTACGAGCAGTACTTC
CASSFGYSYEQYF
>TRBJ2-5|NA|TRBV7-9|TRBD2|16
TGTGCCAGCAGCTTTACCGGGACTAGCGTTCAAGAGACCCAGTACTTC
CASSFTGTSVQETQYF
>TRBJ2-1|NA|TRBV7-8|NA|15
TGTGCCAGCAGCACCCCTAGGTTGCCTCGCGATGAGCAGTTCTTC
CASSTPRLPRDEQFF
>TRBJ2-7|many|TRBV7-9|NA|11
TGTGCCAGCAGCACTTTTTACGAGCAGTACTTC
CASSTFYEQYF
>TRBJ2-5|NA|TRBV2|NA|13
TGTGCCAGCAGTGAGAGTCCGGGGGAGACCCAGTACTTC
CASSESPGETQYF
>TRBJ2-7|NA|TRBV29-1|TRBD1|13
TGCAGCGCCCGACAGGGGGTATTCTACGAGCAGTACTTC
CSARQGVFYEQYF
>TRBJ1-5|NA|TRBV20-1|NA|15
TGCAGTGCTAGAGATCCACAGGGCATGCATCAGCCCCAGCATTTT
CSARDPQGMHQPQHF
>TRBJ2-7|many|TRBV5-6|NA|13
TGTGCCAGCAGCTTAAATCAGGGTGCCGAGCAGTACTTC
CASSLNQGAEQYF
>TRBJ2-3|NA|TRBV9|NA|17
TGTGCCAGCAGCGTAGACCAAGGACTATTCAGCACAGATACGCAGTATTTT
CASSVDQGLFSTDTQYF
>TRBJ2-7|NA|TRBV4-1|NA|13
TGCGCCAGCAGCCAAGTGCTAGTATCCGAGCAGTACTTC
CASSQVLVSEQYF
>TRBJ1-1|few|TRBV6-2/TRBV6-3|TRBD1|14
TGTGCCAGCAGTTATGGGACAGCGAACACTGAAGCTTTCTTT
CASSYGTANTEAFF
>TRBJ1-1|few|TRBV7-9|NA|16
TGTGCCAGCAGCTTGGGGGACGCTTCCCGTGGCACTGAAGCTTTCTTT
CASSLGDASRGTEAFF
>TRBJ2-1|NA|TRBV6-5|TRBD2|15
TGTGCCAGCAGTTTGTCTAGCGGGGGGACCAATGAGCAGTTCTTC
CASSLSSGGTNEQFF
>TRBJ1-5|NA|TRBV3-1|NA|14
TGTGCCAGCAGCCAAGAGAATAGCAATCAGCCCCAGCATTTT
CASSQENSNQPQHF
>TRBJ1-5|NA|TRBV7-9|NA|14
TGTGCCAGCAGCTTAGTCGATAGCAATCAGCCCCAGCATTTT
CASSLVDSNQPQHF
>TRBJ2-7|few|TRBV6-5|NA|12
TGTGCCAGCAGTAAGCAGGGTTACGAGCAGTACTTC
CASSKQGYEQYF
>TRBJ2-7|NA|TRBV10-2|TRBD2|16
TGCGCCAGCAGTTCAAGCCCCGAGGGAAGCGGGACGAAGCAGTACTTC
CASSSSPEGSGTKQYF
>TRBJ2-5|many|TRBV12-3/TRBV12-4|TRBD1|17
TGTGCCAGCAGCACCGGGACAGGGGATACATCCCAAGAGACCCAGTACTTC
CASSTGTGDTSQETQYF
>TRBJ1-1|few|TRBV6-6|NA|12
TGTGCCATTGGACAGCGGAGGACTGAAGCTTTCTTT
CAIGQRRTEAFF
>TRBJ1-1|NA|TRBV5-1|TRBD1|18
TGCGCCAGCAGCTTAACCCGGGACAGGGGGCGAGGGAACACTGAAGCTTTCTTT
CASSLTRDRGRGNTEAFF
>TRBJ2-5|few|TRBV6-5|NA|14
TGTGCCAGCAGTTACTGGGGGGCGGGGGAGACCCAGTACTTC
CASSYWGAGETQYF
>TRBJ2-1|NA|TRBV6-1|TRBD1|13
TGTGCCAGCAGTGAAGACAGGGGGAATGAGCAGTTCTTC
CASSEDRGNEQFF
>TRBJ1-5|NA|TRBV27|TRBD1|15
TGTGCCAGCAGTTTGACAGGGGGTACGTATCAGCCCCAGCATTTT
CASSLTGGTYQPQHF
>TRBJ2-1|NA|TRBV30|NA|12
TGTGCCTGGAGTGTACAGGGTAATGAGCAGTTCTTC
CAWSVQGNEQFF
>TRBJ2-1|few|TRBV7-2|NA|16
TGTGCCAGCAGCTCGACCCCAACTGGACGGAACAATGAGCAGTTCTTC
CASSSTPTGRNNEQFF
>TRBJ2-1|many|TRBV24-1|TRBD1|13
TGTGCCACCAGACAGGGGTCCTACAATGAGCAGTTCTTC
CATRQGSYNEQFF
>TRBJ2-7|NA|TRBV2|TRBD1|15
TGTGCCAGCAGTGTAGGTCCGGGACAGACCTACGAGCAGTACTTC
CASSVGPGQTYEQYF
>TRBJ1-2|once|TRBV7-9|NA|15
TGTGCCAGCAGCTCGACGGGGGGCCCTAACTATGGCTACACCTTC
CASSSTGGPNYGYTF
>TRBJ2-7|many|TRBV7-9|TRBD1|14
TGTGCCAGCAGCTTACGGGACAGTGCCTACGAGCAGTACTTC
CASSLRDSAYEQYF
>TRBJ2-7|NA|TRBV9|TRBD2|15
TGTGCCAGCAGCCCGGGACTAGCGGCTGGATACGAGCAGTACTTC
CASSPGLAAGYEQYF
>TRBJ2-1|NA|TRBV12-3/TRBV12-4|TRBD2|15
TGTGCCAGCAGCCTTCTAGCGGGAGGGCCCCATGAGCAGTTCTTC
CASSLLAGGPHEQFF
>TRBJ1-1|few|TRBV4-3|NA|18
TGCGCCAGCAGCCAAGCCGACGGAAACAGCGCTATGAACACTGAAGCTTTCTTT
CASSQADGNSAMNTEAFF
>TRBJ2-1|NA|TRBV18|TRBD2|15
TGTGCCAGCTCACCACTCGGGGGGGAGGACAATGAGCAGTTCTTC
CASSPLGGEDNEQFF
>TRBJ2-2|many|TRBV20-1|NA|11
TGCAGTGCTAGAGAGGGCGGGGAGCTGTTTTTT
CSAREGGELFF